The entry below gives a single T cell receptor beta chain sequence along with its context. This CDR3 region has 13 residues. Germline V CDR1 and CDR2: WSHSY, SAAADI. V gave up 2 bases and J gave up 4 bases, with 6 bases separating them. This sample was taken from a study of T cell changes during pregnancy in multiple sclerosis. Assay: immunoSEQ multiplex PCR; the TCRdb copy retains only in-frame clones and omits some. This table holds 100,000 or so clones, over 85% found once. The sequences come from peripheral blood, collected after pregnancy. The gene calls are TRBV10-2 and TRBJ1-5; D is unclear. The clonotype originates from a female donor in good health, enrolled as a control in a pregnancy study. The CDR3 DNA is TGCGCCAGCAGTGAGATCCGGAATCAGCCCCAGCATTTT. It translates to CASSEIRNQPQHF.